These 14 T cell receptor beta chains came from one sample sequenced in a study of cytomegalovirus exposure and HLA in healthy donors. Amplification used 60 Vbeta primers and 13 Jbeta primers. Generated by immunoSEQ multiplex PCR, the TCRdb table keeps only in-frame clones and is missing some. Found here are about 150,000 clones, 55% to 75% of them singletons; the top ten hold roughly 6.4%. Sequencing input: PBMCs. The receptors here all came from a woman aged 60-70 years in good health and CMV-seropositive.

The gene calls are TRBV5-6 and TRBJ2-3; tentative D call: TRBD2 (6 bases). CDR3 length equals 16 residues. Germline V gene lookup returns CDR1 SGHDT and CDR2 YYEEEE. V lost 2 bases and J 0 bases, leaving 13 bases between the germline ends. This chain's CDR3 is CASSLLAGPSTDTQYF. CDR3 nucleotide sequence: TGTGCCAGCAGCTTACTTGCGGGGCCTAGCACAGATACGCAGTATTTT.

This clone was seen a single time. CDR3 bases: TGTGCCAGCAGGTACCGGGGAGGAGATACGCAGTATTTT. Its protein is CASRYRGGDTQYF. The chain couples TRBV27 to TRBJ2-3; maybe TRBD2 (6 bases). Trimming shortened V by 6 bases and J by 5 bases, and 12 bases separated the two germline ends. The germline CDR1 and CDR2 sequences are MNHEY and SMNVEV (reference sequence). The CDR3 runs to 13 residues.

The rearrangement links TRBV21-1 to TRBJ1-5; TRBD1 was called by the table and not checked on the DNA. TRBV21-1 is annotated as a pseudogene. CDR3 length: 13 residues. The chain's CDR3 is CASSKARNQPQHF. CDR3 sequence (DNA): TGTGCCAGCAGCAAAGCCAGGAATCAGCCCCAGCATTTT.

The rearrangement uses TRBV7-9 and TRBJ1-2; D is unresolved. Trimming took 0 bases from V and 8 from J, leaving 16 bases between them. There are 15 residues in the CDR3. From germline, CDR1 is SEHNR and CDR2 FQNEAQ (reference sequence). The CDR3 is CASSLAASGSDGYTF. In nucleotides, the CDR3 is TGTGCCAGCAGCTTAGCCGCTTCGGGTTCCGACGGCTACACCTTC.

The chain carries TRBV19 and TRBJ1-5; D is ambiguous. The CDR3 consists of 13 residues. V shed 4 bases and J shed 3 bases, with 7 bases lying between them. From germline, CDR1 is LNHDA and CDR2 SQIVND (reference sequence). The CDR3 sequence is CASSKRDNQPQHF. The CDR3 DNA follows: TGTGCCAGTAGTAAACGGGACAATCAGCCCCAGCATTTT.

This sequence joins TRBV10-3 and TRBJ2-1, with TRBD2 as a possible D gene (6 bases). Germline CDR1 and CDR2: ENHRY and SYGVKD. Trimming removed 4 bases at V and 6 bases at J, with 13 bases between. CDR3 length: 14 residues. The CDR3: CAISGASAVNEQFF. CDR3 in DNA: TGTGCCATCAGTGGGGCTAGCGCGGTCAATGAGCAGTTCTTC.

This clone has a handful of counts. The chain's CDR3 is CASSLGLYYEQYF. CDR3 DNA sequence: TGTGCCAGCAGCCTCGGACTGTACTACGAGCAGTACTTC. The chain couples TRBV7-6 to TRBJ2-7; tentative D call: TRBD2 (5 bases). Germline V gene data show CDR1 as SGHVS and CDR2 as FNYEAQ. Between the trimmed V and J ends, which lost 5 bases and 3 bases, there was a span of 11 bases. CDR3 length: 13 residues.

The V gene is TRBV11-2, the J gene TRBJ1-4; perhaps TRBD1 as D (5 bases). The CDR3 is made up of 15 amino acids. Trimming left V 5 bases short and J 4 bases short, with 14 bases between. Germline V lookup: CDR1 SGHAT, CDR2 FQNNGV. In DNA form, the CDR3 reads TGTGCCAGCAGCCGAACAGGAGAGAGTAATGAAAAACTGTTTTTT. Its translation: CASSRTGESNEKLFF.

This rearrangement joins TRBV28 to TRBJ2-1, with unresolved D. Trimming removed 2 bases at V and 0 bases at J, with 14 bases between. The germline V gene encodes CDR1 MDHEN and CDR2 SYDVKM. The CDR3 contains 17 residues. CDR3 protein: CASSLVSAGLSYNEQFF. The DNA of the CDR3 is TGTGCCAGCAGTTTAGTTTCGGCAGGCCTCTCCTACAATGAGCAGTTCTTC.

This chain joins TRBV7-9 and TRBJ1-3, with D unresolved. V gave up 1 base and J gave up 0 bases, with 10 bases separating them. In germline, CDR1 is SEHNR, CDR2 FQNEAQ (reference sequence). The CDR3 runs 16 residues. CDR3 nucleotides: TGTGCCAGCAGCTTAGACAGTCAGGTCTCTGGAAACACCATATATTTT. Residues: CASSLDSQVSGNTIYF.

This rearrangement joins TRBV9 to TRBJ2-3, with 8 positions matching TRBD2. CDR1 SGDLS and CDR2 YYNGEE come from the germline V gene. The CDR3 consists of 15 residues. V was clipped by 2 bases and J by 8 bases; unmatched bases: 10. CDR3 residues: CASSVVGGGPGTQYF. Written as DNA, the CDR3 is TGTGCCAGCAGCGTGGTAGGCGGGGGGCCCGGTACGCAGTATTTT.

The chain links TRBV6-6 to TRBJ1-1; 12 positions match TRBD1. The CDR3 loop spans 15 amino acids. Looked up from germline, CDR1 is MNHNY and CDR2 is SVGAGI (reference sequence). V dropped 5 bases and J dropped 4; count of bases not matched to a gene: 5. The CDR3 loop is CASSRGQGASTEAFF. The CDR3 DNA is TGTGCCAGCAGTCGGGGACAGGGGGCTAGCACTGAAGCTTTCTTT.

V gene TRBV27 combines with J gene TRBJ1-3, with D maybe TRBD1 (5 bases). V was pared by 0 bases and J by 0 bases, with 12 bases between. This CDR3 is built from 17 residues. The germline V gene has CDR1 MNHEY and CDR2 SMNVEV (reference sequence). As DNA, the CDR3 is TGTGCCAGCAGTTTATCGGGGCAGCACCTCTCTGGAAACACCATATATTTT. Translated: CASSLSGQHLSGNTIYF.

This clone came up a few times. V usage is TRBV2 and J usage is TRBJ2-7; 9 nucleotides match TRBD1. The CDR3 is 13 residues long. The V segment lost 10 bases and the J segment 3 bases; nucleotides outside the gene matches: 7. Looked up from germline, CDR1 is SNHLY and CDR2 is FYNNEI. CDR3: CATHRDRDYEQYF. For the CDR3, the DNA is TGTGCCACCCACCGGGACAGGGACTACGAGCAGTACTTC.